This T cell receptor beta chain was sequenced in a study of OX40 agonist ivuxolimab in advanced cancers. Concerning the study at large: The costimulatory receptor OX40 (CD134) was targeted by ivuxolimab, a fully human IgG2 agonistic monoclonal antibody. Intravenous ivuxolimab was administered to patients every 2 weeks at six dose levels: 0.01, 0.1, 0.3, 1.5, 3 and 10 mg/kg. Among the roughly 50 dose-escalation patients, about 19 had hepatocellular carcinoma, approximately 15 melanoma, 9 renal cell carcinoma and 9 head and neck cancer. In the dose-escalation cohort, 70% to 85% of patients were male, and the mean age was approximately 55 years, with a range of 23 to 79. Patients were allowed to have had prior anti-PD-1, anti-PD-L1 or anti-CTLA-4 therapy, and around 43% of the dose-escalation patients had been treated with checkpoint inhibitors. Partial responses were achieved by three dose-escalation patients, of whom one had hepatocellular carcinoma and two had cutaneous melanoma. The purpose of peripheral TCRbeta sequencing was to test whether ivuxolimab changed TCR sequence diversity and led to clonal T-cell expansion. The paper reports the monotherapy dose-escalation portion (N of about 54 patients) of the phase I ivuxolimab trial.

Genomic DNA was isolated from the sorted cells so that the TCRbeta CDR3 region could be sequenced. The immunoSEQ Assay was used to sequence the TCRbeta CDR3 regions. TCRdb stores this immuneACCESS table with in-frame sequences only. Part of the clones is absent; in the studies checked, under half of the shortfall reflects unresolved V genes, and no reason is known for the rest. The sample table shows just over 45,000 clones, and around 94% are seen once. Of the sample, roughly 9.6% falls within the top ten clones. Overall results and qualifications from the work: In the 0.1-3.0 mg/kg groups, partial responders were among the patients with the lowest normalized peripheral clonal expansion, particularly in CD8+ T cells. On average, CD8+ T cells showed more expanded clones than CD4+ T cells after ivuxolimab. Low levels of normalized T-cell clonal expansion were also seen in some patients who did not respond. At doses of 0.1 to 3.0 mg/kg, clonal expansion of both CD4+ and CD8+ T cells in blood was seen between baseline and week 6. Antigen specificity was not determined for the clonally expanded peripheral T cells.

Patients with autoimmune disease history or receiving systemic immunosuppression were excluded from the trial. Peripheral blood for TCR sequencing was drawn from every dose cohort at baseline, at cycle 4 day 1 and at cycle 7 day 1. The samples were drawn from a first-in-human, open-label, multicenter phase I dose-escalation trial of ivuxolimab. The trial enrolled adults with locally advanced or metastatic head and neck squamous cell, hepatocellular, melanoma or renal cell carcinoma. Before TCR sequencing, CD4+ T cells and CD8+ T cells were sorted from peripheral blood as separate populations. Points on this clone: Its binding antigen is unknown. No base quality values were provided; no much bigger clone lies one nucleotide off.

Here V drops 1 base and J drops 7 bases, and the junction holds 4 bases not matched to any gene. From its cysteine to its phenylalanine, the CDR3 spans 13 amino acids. Only the CDR3 portion is preserved as DNA: 39 bases, with reading frame beginning at the first base. The germline V gene (reference sequence) yields SEHNR for CDR1 and FQNEAQ for CDR2. The source of this sequence is an adult with an advanced solid tumor such as melanoma, head and neck, liver or kidney cancer. Material: CD4+ or CD8+ T cells sorted from blood, obtained in a trial of the OX40 agonist ivuxolimab. This chain is built from TRBV7-9 and TRBJ2-7, with TRBD1 identical over 7 junction bases. The CDR3 here reads CASSLGAGGEQYF. The DNA reads as follows: TGTGCCAGCAGCTTAGGGGCAGGGGGAGAGCAGTACTTC. Full variable domain (CDR3 extended with the reference TRBV7-9 and TRBJ2-7 proteins): DTGVSQNPRHKITKRGQNVTFRCDPISEHNRLYWYRQTLGQGPEFLTYFQNEAQLEKSRLLSDRFSAERPKGSFSTLEIQRTEQGDSAMYLCASSLGAGGEQYFGPGTRLTVT.